This TCR beta chain emerged from a study of blood T cell repertoires in COVID-19. Libraries were prepared by immunoSEQ multiplex PCR; TCRdb keeps only in-frame clonotypes and omits some of them. The sample shows about 330,000 clones, about 85% of them seen only once. The trim removed 4 bases at V and 1 base at J, leaving 4 bases unmatched. CDR1 and CDR2 from the germline V gene are LGHDT and YNNKEL (reference sequence). The CDR3 has 15 amino acids. The source is a woman aged 30 to 39 who had recovered from COVID-19. Sequencing was performed on PBMCs or T cells enriched from blood (not recorded which). The rearrangement joins TRBV3-1 (or the pseudogene TRBV3-2) to TRBJ2-1, with TRBD1 matching over 7 bases. CDR3 sequence: CASSLDRVSYNEQFF. As DNA, the CDR3 is TGTGCCAGCAGCCTTGACAGGGTTTCCTACAATGAGCAGTTCTTC.